This T cell receptor beta chain was captured in a study of blood T cell repertoires in COVID-19. At the level of the study: There were acute and convalescent COVID-19 samples, and they came from the United States, Italy and Spain.

Germline V lookup: CDR1 SGHTA, CDR2 FQGNSA. The CDR3 contains 16 residues. Trimming cost V 0 bases and J 10 bases; bases outside gene matches: 14. Data came from immunoSEQ multiplex PCR; TCRdb stores just in-frame clones and leaves some out. The sample includes roughly 330,000 clones, around 86% seen only once; the top ten take 1.5% to 2%. Sequencing was performed on peripheral blood. The clonotype comes from a woman between 50 and 59 years old with acute or convalescent COVID-19. The rearrangement joins TRBV7-2 to TRBJ1-1, with TRBD1 matching 7 bases. DNA for the CDR3: TGTGCCAGCAGCTTAGCAGGCTGGGACAGAATTCGGGGAGCTTTCTTT. Encoded protein: CASSLAGWDRIRGAFF.